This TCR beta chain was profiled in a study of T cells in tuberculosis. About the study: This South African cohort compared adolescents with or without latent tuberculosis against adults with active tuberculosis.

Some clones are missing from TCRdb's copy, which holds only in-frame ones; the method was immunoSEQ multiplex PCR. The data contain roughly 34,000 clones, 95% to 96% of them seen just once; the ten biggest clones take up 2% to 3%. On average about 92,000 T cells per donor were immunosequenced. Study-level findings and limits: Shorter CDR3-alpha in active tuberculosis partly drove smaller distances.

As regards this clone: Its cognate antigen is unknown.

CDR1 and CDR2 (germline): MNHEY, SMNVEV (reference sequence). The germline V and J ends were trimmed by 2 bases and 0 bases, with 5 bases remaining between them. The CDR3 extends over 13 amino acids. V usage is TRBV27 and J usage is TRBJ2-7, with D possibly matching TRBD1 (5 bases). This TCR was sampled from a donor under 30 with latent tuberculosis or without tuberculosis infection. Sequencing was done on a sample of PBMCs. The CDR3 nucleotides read TGTGCCAGCAGTTTAGACAGCTCCTACGAGCAGTACTTC. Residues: CASSLDSSYEQYF.